This T cell receptor beta chain was observed in a study of cytomegalovirus exposure and HLA in healthy donors. Germline V gene sequence: CDR1 MDHEN, CDR2 SYDVKM. With V trimmed by 7 bases and J by 2 bases, 9 bases remained unmatched. This CDR3 is 15 amino acids long. Study conclusions and caveats: Earlier analysis looked at TCR beta V segments, and most were productive about 90% or about 30% of the time. Later on, an analysis tied 18,000 or so TCR beta sequences to HLA alleles at 0.05 false discovery rate. Reports indicate that TCR beta sequences accurately predicted the HLA-A and HLA-B alleles of most subjects.

This clone was picked up a small number of times. The antigen is undetermined. PCR was performed using 60 Vbeta and 13 Jbeta primers. TCRdb keeps only in-frame clones here, not all; method: immunoSEQ multiplex PCR. The table lists 150,000 to 250,000 clones, approximately 78% of them singletons. The sample comprised PBMCs. The V and J genes are TRBV28 and TRBJ2-5; 8 bases are a match to TRBD1. The sequence derives from a woman aged 45-65 years in good health and CMV-seropositive. CDR3 sequence: CASTPGGAWQETQYF. CDR3 sequence (DNA): TGTGCCAGCACCCCAGGGGGCGCTTGGCAAGAGACCCAGTACTTC.